This T cell receptor beta chain was retrieved from a study of T cells in Graves' hyperthyroidism and ophthalmopathy. CDR3 size: 17 residues. Trimming cost V 6 bases and J 1 base; bases outside gene matches: 7. Germline V gives CDR1 MDHEN, CDR2 SYDVKM. The source material, RNA transcripts, was used to amplify TCR beta CDR3 regions. A first-round RT-PCR of the TCR CDR3 used the HTBI primer set. TCRdb fed the multiplex PCR reads into MiXCR, producing one record per CDR3 protein. The repertoire holds some 700,000 distinct CDR3 sequences, with roughly 17% as singletons. The rearrangement joins TRBV28 to TRBJ2-1, with 12 nucleotides matching TRBD2. This receptor was identified in a man aged 45-60 years with Graves' hyperthyroidism. What was sequenced was blood. In DNA form, the CDR3 reads TGTGCCAGCAGGGCGGGACTAGCGGGCCGTTCCTACAATGAGCAGTTCTTC. This gives the protein CASRAGLAGRSYNEQFF.